This T cell receptor beta chain was captured by sequencing in a study of response to subunit inactivated influenza vaccine (dated by TCRdb to between 2018 and 2020). Background for the entire study: The study used deep quantitative T cell receptor repertoire profiling to track responses to a trivalent subunit inactivated influenza vaccine. Overall study results and their limits: The authors proposed that each seasonal influenza vaccination may bring in only a limited number of new T cells.

The library was built by means of RT-PCR. The listed sequencing device is Illumina HiSeq 2500. The raw public reads went through TCRdb reprocessing: fastp at Q25, MiXCR clone calling, in-frame beta chains kept. Each CDR3 protein gets just one entry, which takes the most common genes and DNA from the rows behind it. In all, the sample holds about 780,000 distinct CDR3 sequences, and roughly 18% of those were seen once. The top ten clones comprise approximately 11% of the sample. About this clonotype itself: Its specific antigen is unknown. Base qualities were left out, and no much larger clone turns up one base away.

In the germline V gene (reference sequence), CDR1 corresponds to LGHDT and CDR2 to YNNKEL. At the junction V is shortened by 3 bases and J by 6 bases; bases outside the gene matches: 6. The CDR3 holds 15 amino acids from the cysteine to the phenylalanine. Of all the DNA, just the CDR3 is kept, 45 bases in frame from base 1. The chain employs TRBV3-1 and TRBJ2-7; TRBD1 matches 12 bases in the middle. The sample consisted of PBMCs from blood, taken 5 days after vaccination. This sequence originates from a man aged 50 to 60 who received an inactivated influenza vaccine. Donor details come from another sample of the same person, matched by shared clones. CDR3 reads: CASSQTGTGGIEQYF. DNA sequence: TGTGCCAGCAGCCAGACCGGGACAGGGGGCATCGAGCAGTACTTC.